The T cell receptor (beta chain) under discussion was sequenced for a study of T cell responses to AZD1222 COVID-19 vaccine. General study findings and limits: Clonal diversity was possibly underestimated, and white British individuals and females predominated among donors. Increased Spike-specific TCR breadth and depth were observed after two AZD1222 doses.

Comments on this clone: The antigen is unknown.

V gave up 1 base and J gave up 0 bases, with 11 bases separating them. Germline V gene sequence: CDR1 KGHSH, CDR2 LQKENI. The CDR3 is 16 amino acids. Repertoires were generated with immunoSEQ multiplex PCR, while TCRdb's copy carries only in-frame clones and drops some. In the table there are approximately 71,000 clones, 80% of which are singletons. The sequences come from peripheral blood, collected on day 0 of AZD1222 vaccination. The rearrangement links TRBV18 to TRBJ2-3, with no clear D. This clonotype was sampled from an adult in good health. The CDR3 DNA reads TGTGCCAGCTCACCACAGTCTCTTCCTAGCACAGATACGCAGTATTTT. It codes for CASSPQSLPSTDTQYF.